Reported below is one T cell receptor beta chain. This clone came up once. What antigen it recognizes has not been identified. There are no base qualities to consult, and no much larger clone falls within one base. Genomic DNA was extracted from sorted cells for sequencing of the TCRbeta CDR3 region. The immunoSEQ Assay was used to sequence the TCRbeta CDR3 regions. Entries here come from immuneACCESS through TCRdb and include only in-frame sequences with V and J called. Some clones fail to appear in such tables; in the studies checked, an unresolved V gene covers under half of the shortfall, and the cause of the remainder is unknown. The sample table holds approximately 99,000 clones, of which around 85% were seen once. The biggest ten clones account for 5.5% of the sample. The germline V gene specifies SGHNT as CDR1 and YENEEA as CDR2. The CDR3 measures 15 amino acids from cysteine to phenylalanine. Only CDR3 DNA is held: 45 bases, read in frame from base 1. Trimming takes 8 bases from V and 4 bases from J, and the germline ends sit 17 bases apart.

The entry originates in a study of OX40 agonist ivuxolimab in advanced cancers. About the investigation overall: Ivuxolimab was a fully human IgG2 agonistic monoclonal antibody targeting the costimulatory receptor OX40 (CD134). Patients were allowed to have had prior anti-PD-1, anti-PD-L1 or anti-CTLA-4 therapy, and around 43% of the dose-escalation patients had been treated with checkpoint inhibitors. Partial responses were achieved by three dose-escalation patients, of whom one had hepatocellular carcinoma and two had cutaneous melanoma. The point of sequencing TCRbeta in the periphery was to test whether ivuxolimab changed TCR sequence diversity and drove clonal T-cell expansion. The monotherapy dose-escalation portion (N ≈ 55 patients) of the phase I ivuxolimab trial is reported in the paper. The dose-escalation cohort was about 83% male with a mean age of about 60 years, ranging from roughly 23 to 85. Intravenous ivuxolimab was administered to patients every 2 weeks at six dose levels: 0.01, 0.1, 0.3, 1.5, 3 and 10 mg/kg. Among the 50 to 55 dose-escalation patients, around 19 had hepatocellular carcinoma, around 15 melanoma, 9 renal cell carcinoma and 9 head and neck cancer. What the study reported, not specific to this receptor: The antigen specificity of the clonally expanded peripheral T cells was not determined. In the 0.1-3.0 mg/kg groups, partial responders were among the patients with the lowest normalized peripheral clonal expansion, particularly in CD8+ T cells. On average, CD8+ T cells showed more expanded clones than CD4+ T cells after ivuxolimab. Clonal expansion of both CD4+ and CD8+ blood T cells was observed from baseline to week 6 at doses 0.1 to 3.0 mg/kg. Low levels of normalized T-cell clonal expansion were also seen in some patients who did not respond.

Patients with autoimmune disease history or receiving systemic immunosuppression were excluded from the trial. In every dose cohort, peripheral blood was drawn for TCR sequencing at baseline, cycle 4 day 1, and cycle 7 day 1. Samples were obtained from an open-label, multicenter, first-in-human phase I dose-escalation trial of ivuxolimab. Adults with locally advanced or metastatic head and neck squamous cell, hepatocellular, melanoma or renal cell carcinoma were enrolled in the trial. Before TCR sequencing, CD4+ T cells and CD8+ T cells from peripheral blood were sorted into separate populations. The receptor comes from an adult with an advanced solid tumor such as melanoma, head and neck, liver or kidney cancer. The receptor chain draws on TRBV11-3 and TRBJ2-2, with a weak D call of TRBD1 (5 bases match). Material: CD4+ or CD8+ T cells sorted from blood, obtained in a trial of the OX40 agonist ivuxolimab. The CDR3 sequence is CASAQAGQGTGELFF. The nucleotide sequence is given as TGTGCCAGCGCCCAGGCAGGGCAGGGCACCGGGGAGCTGTTTTTT.